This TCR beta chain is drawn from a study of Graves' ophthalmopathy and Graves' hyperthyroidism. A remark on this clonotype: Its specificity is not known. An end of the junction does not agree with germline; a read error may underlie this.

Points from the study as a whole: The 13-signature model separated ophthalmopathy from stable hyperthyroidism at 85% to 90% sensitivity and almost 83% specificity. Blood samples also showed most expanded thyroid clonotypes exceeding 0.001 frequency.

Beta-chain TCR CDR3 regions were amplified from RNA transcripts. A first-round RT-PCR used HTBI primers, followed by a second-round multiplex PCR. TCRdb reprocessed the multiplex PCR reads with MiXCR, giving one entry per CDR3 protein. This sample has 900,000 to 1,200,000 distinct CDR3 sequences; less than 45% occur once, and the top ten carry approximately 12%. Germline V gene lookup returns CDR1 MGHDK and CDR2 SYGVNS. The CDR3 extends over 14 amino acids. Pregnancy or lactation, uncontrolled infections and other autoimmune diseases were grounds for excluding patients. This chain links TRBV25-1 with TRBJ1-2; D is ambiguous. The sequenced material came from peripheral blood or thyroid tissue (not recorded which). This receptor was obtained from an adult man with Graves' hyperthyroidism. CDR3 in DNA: TGTGCCGGCAGTGCGCTCGACGGAAACTGTGGCTACACCTTC. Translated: CAGSALDGNCGYTF.